Presented here are 6 T cell receptor beta chains from one specimen sequenced in a study of CD8 T cells in ankylosing spondylitis. MiXCR, applied by TCRdb to the 5' RACE reads, yields one record per CDR3 protein. The table includes around 150,000 distinct CDR3 sequences, around a third detected once. The sample consisted of synovial fluid, either unsorted or a sorted T cell fraction (not recorded which). These receptors originate from a male donor with ankylosing spondylitis.

This clonotype was seen at least ten times. V usage is TRBV28 and J usage is TRBJ2-2; 8 bases are a match to TRBD2. V lost 6 bases to trimming and J lost 8 bases; unmatched junction nucleotides: 8. The CDR3 consists of 14 residues. The V gene's germline CDR1 is MDHEN and CDR2 SYDVKM. DNA for the CDR3: TGTGCCAGCAGATTTAGCGGGGTTCCAGGGGAGCTGTTTTTT. Encoded protein: CASRFSGVPGELFF.

This clonotype was picked up many times. The chain recombines TRBV12-3 or TRBV12-4 with TRBJ2-2; maybe TRBD1 (5 bases). This CDR3 is 16 amino acids long. The ends were cut back, 3 bases at V and 1 base at J, with 12 bases in the middle. This chain's CDR3 is CASSFMGPQNTGELFF. The CDR3 DNA follows: TGTGCCAGCAGTTTTATGGGGCCCCAGAACACCGGGGAGCTGTTTTTT.

This clonotype was found many times. This chain's CDR3 is CASRPGLAVSYNEQFF. DNA for the CDR3: TGTGCCAGCAGGCCCGGACTAGCGGTCTCCTACAATGAGCAGTTCTTC. This chain uses TRBV2 with TRBJ2-1, with TRBD2 matching 10 bases. Germline V lookup: CDR1 SNHLY, CDR2 FYNNEI. There are 16 residues in the CDR3. Trimming cost V 6 bases and J 0 bases; bases outside gene matches: 5.

In its sample, this clonotype was seen once. The chain is built from TRBV20-1 and TRBJ2-3; tentatively, D is TRBD2 (5 bases). From germline, CDR1 is DFQATT and CDR2 SNEGSKA (reference sequence). This CDR3 contains 17 residues. Trimming stripped 3 bases from V and 0 bases from J, with 19 bases between. The CDR3 region is CSARSARGYTSTDTQYF. CDR3 nucleotide sequence: TGCAGTGCTAGGTCTGCGCGCGGGTATACTAGCACAGATACGCAGTATTTT.

V is TRBV5-5 and J is TRBJ2-1; TRBD1 aligns across 7 bases. CDR3 length equals 18 residues. Germline lookup yields CDR1 SGHKS and CDR2 YYEKEE (reference sequence). V was pared by 3 bases and J by 4 bases, with 16 bases of the junction left unmatched. The CDR3 sequence: CASSSLTGRPTNYNEQFF. CDR3 DNA: TGTGCCAGCAGCTCCCTGACAGGGCGCCCAACTAATTACAATGAGCAGTTCTTC.

This clonotype has at least ten counts. This rearrangement joins TRBV7-9 to TRBJ2-3; D is perhaps TRBD1 or TRBD2 (5 bases each). The germline V gene has CDR1 SEHNR and CDR2 FQNEAQ (reference sequence). Trimming cost V 2 bases and J 2 bases, with 11 bases left between them. The CDR3 runs to 15 residues. The chain's CDR3 is CASSLTPGTTDTQYF. CDR3 coding DNA: TGTGCCAGCAGCTTAACTCCGGGGACCACAGATACGCAGTATTTT.